Listed below are T cell receptor beta chains from one sample, sequenced in a study of regulatory T cells in long-lasting Graves disease. Using its own MiXCR run on the multiplex PCR reads, TCRdb lists one record per CDR3 protein. The sample contains over 300,000 distinct CDR3 sequences, around 19% of which appear only once. The sample here was peripheral blood mononuclear cells (PBMCs), taken when the disease was refractory, from a patient treated with antithyroid drugs. All receptors derive from a female donor with Graves disease. The CDR3 runs from the conserved cysteine through the conserved F or W. The order of the fields is J gene, V gene, CDR3 protein.

J gene: TRBJ2-7; V gene: TRBV5-1; CDR3 protein: CASSLGGQGGKSYEQYF
J gene: TRBJ2-7; V gene: TRBV2; CDR3 protein: CASSEMSRYEQYF
J gene: TRBJ2-5; V gene: TRBV28; CDR3 protein: CASSLTGKGTQYF
J gene: TRBJ2-7; V gene: TRBV28; CDR3 protein: CASSFPRTENPYEQYF
J gene: TRBJ1-2; V gene: TRBV29-1; CDR3 protein: CSVDRQGTYDGYTF
J gene: TRBJ2-2; V gene: TRBV24-1; CDR3 protein: CATSELKQPGELFF
J gene: TRBJ2-3; V gene: TRBV27; CDR3 protein: CASRAAGSETDTQYF
J gene: TRBJ1-1; V gene: TRBV10-3; CDR3 protein: CAITKWVNTEAFF
J gene: TRBJ2-5; V gene: TRBV25-1; CDR3 protein: CASSTAWLGQETQYF
J gene: TRBJ2-7; V gene: TRBV20-1; CDR3 protein: CSARTGTGYEQYF
J gene: TRBJ1-5; V gene: TRBV29-1; CDR3 protein: CSVRAAGDQPQHF
J gene: TRBJ1-5; V gene: TRBV19; CDR3 protein: CASSIATANQPQHF
J gene: TRBJ2-5; V gene: TRBV5-1; CDR3 protein: CASCLAGGEETQYF
J gene: TRBJ1-5; V gene: TRBV11-2; CDR3 protein: CASSLGQAFNQPQHF
J gene: TRBJ1-5; V gene: TRBV28; CDR3 protein: CASSGWIQPQHF
J gene: TRBJ2-7; V gene: TRBV7-9; CDR3 protein: CASSLGEWTSGSYEQYF
J gene: TRBJ2-5; V gene: TRBV27; CDR3 protein: CASMRQWWEGETQYF
J gene: TRBJ2-7; V gene: TRBV10-3; CDR3 protein: CAISGAGSSYEQYF
J gene: TRBJ1-5; V gene: TRBV7-2; CDR3 protein: CASSSGQNSNQPQHF
J gene: TRBJ2-1; V gene: TRBV18; CDR3 protein: CASSPPRRSEENEQFF
J gene: TRBJ1-1; V gene: TRBV19; CDR3 protein: CASSPGRGAFTEAFF
J gene: TRBJ1-1; V gene: TRBV19; CDR3 protein: CASRRRQENTEAFF
J gene: TRBJ2-7; V gene: TRBV12-3/TRBV12-4; CDR3 protein: CASSFKEPYSPQGTNEQYF
J gene: TRBJ2-5; V gene: TRBV7-3; CDR3 protein: CASSLGGGFEETQYF
J gene: TRBJ2-5; V gene: TRBV19; CDR3 protein: CASTSPRGLFIETQYF
J gene: TRBJ2-3; V gene: TRBV2; CDR3 protein: CASSRPPGASTDTQYF
J gene: TRBJ2-7; V gene: TRBV5-1; CDR3 protein: CASSTQGPPGEQYF
J gene: TRBJ2-5; V gene: TRBV5-6; CDR3 protein: CASSLALLAGETQYF
J gene: TRBJ2-7; V gene: TRBV6-1; CDR3 protein: CASSPYRGWDEQYF
J gene: TRBJ2-5; V gene: TRBV6-1; CDR3 protein: CASSVAGAETQYF
J gene: TRBJ1-2; V gene: TRBV20-1; CDR3 protein: CSAPNLGQGGDGYTF
J gene: TRBJ2-2; V gene: TRBV7-9; CDR3 protein: CASSPRKAGERFGELFF
J gene: TRBJ2-7; V gene: TRBV29-1; CDR3 protein: CSVVTGRFYEQYF
J gene: TRBJ1-3; V gene: TRBV6-5; CDR3 protein: CASSYGFVGQDLATIYF
J gene: TRBJ2-3; V gene: TRBV20-1; CDR3 protein: CSASWTASTDTQYF